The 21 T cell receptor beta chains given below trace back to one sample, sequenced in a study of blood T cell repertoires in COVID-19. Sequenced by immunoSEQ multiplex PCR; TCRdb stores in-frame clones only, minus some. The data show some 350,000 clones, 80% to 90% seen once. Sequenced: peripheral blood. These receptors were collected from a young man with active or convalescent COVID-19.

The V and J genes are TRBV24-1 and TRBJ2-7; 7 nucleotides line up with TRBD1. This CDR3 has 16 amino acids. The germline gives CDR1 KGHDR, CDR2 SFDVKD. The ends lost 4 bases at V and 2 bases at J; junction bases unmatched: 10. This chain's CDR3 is CATSDTGTAAPYEQYF. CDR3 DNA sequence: TGTGCCACCAGTGACACCGGGACAGCCGCCCCCTACGAGCAGTACTTC.

CDR3 region: CASPPETVNTGELFF. Here the CDR3 DNA reads TGTGCCAGCCCCCCCGAGACTGTGAACACCGGGGAGCTGTTTTTT. This chain connects TRBV7-2 to TRBJ2-2, with D hard to call. With 8 bases removed from V and 1 base from J, the gap between germline ends came to 14 bases. Germline lookup yields CDR1 SGHTA and CDR2 FQGNSA. This CDR3 spans 15 amino acids.

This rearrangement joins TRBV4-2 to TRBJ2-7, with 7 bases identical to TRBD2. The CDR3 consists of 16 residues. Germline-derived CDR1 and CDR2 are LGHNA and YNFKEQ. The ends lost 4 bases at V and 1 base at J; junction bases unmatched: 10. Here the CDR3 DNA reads TGTGCCAGCAGCCTCCTCGCTAGCGGAGGGTCCTACGAGCAGTACTTC. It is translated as CASSLLASGGSYEQYF.

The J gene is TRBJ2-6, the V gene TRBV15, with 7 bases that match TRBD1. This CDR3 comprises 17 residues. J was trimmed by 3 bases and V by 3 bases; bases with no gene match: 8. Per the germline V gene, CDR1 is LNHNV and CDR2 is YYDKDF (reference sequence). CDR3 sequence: CATSRNLGGNGANVLTF. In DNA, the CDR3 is TGTGCCACCAGCAGGAACCTAGGGGGCAATGGGGCCAACGTCCTGACTTTC. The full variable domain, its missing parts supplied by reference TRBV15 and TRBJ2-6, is DAMVIQNPRYQVTQFGKPVTLSCSQTLNHNVMYWYQQKSSQAPKLLFHYYDKDFNNEADTPDNFQSRRPNTSFCFLDIRSPGLGDTAMYLCATSRNLGGNGANVLTFGAGSRLTVL.

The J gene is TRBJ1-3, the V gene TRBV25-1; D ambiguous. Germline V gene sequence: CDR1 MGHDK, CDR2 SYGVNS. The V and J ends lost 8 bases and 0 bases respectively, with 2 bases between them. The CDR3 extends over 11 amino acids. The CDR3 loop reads CASLSGNTIYF. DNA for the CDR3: TGTGCCAGCCTCTCTGGAAACACCATATATTTT.

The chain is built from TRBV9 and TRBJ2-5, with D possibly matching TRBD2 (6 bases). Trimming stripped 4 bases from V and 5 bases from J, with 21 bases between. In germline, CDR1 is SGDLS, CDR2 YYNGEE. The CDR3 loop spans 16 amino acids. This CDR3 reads CASSSRDSSFWETQYF. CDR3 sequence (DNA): TGTGCCAGCAGCTCACGGGACTCCAGTTTCTGGGAGACCCAGTACTTC.

In nucleotides, the CDR3 is TGTGCCAGCAGTTTCCAGGGCGTCTCACCCCTCCACTTT. It specifies CASSFQGVSPLHF. This chain connects TRBV12-3 or TRBV12-4 to TRBJ1-6; D is perhaps TRBD1 (5 bases). CDR3 length: 13 amino acids. V lost 3 bases and J 10 bases, leaving 10 bases between the germline ends.

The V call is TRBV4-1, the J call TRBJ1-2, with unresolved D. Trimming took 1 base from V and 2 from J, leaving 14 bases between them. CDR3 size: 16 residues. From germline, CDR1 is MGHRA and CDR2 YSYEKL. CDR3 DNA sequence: TGCGCCAGCAGCCAAGTATTCGGAGTGAAGAACTATGGCTACACCTTC. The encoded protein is CASSQVFGVKNYGYTF.

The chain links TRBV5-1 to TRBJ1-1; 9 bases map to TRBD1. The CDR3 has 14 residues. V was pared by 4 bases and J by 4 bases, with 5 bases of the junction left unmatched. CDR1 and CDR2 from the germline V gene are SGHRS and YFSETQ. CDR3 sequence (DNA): TGCGCCAGCAGCAGGACAGGGGCGGGCACTGAAGCTTTCTTT. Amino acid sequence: CASSRTGAGTEAFF.

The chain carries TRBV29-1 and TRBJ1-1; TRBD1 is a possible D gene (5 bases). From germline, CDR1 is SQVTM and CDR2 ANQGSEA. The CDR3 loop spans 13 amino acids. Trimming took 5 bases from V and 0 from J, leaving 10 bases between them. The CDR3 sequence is CSVQTVMNTEAFF. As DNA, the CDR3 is TGCAGCGTTCAGACAGTTATGAACACTGAAGCTTTCTTT.

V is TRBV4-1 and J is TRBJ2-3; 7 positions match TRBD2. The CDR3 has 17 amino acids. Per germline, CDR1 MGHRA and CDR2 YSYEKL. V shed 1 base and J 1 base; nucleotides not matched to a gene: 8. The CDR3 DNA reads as TGCGCCAGCAGCCAAGCGGCCAGGGACTACCGCACAGATACGCAGTATTTT. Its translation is CASSQAARDYRTDTQYF.

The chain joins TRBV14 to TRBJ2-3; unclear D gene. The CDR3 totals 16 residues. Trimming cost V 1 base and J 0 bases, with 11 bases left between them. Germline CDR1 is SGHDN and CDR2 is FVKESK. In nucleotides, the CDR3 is TGTGCCAGCAGCCAAGGCCTCTCGACTAGCACAGATACGCAGTATTTT. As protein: CASSQGLSTSTDTQYF.

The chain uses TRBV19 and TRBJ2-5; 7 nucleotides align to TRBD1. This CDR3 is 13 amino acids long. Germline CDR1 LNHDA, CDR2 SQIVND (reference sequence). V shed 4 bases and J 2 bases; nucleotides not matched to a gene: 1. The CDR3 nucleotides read TGTGCCAGTAGTACGACAGGGCAAGAGACCCAGTACTTC. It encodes CASSTTGQETQYF.

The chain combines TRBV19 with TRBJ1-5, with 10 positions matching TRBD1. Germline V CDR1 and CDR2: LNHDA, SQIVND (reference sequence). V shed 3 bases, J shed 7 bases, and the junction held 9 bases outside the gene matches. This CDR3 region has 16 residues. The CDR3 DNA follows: TGTGCCAGTAGTATGAACCGGGACAGGGGCGGGCAGCCCCAGCATTTT. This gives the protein CASSMNRDRGGQPQHF.

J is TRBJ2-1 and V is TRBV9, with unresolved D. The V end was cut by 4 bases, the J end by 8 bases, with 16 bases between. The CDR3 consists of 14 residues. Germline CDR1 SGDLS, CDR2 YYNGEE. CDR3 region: CASSPPGRPHEQFF. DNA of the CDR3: TGTGCCAGCAGCCCGCCGGGTCGACCGCATGAGCAGTTCTTC.

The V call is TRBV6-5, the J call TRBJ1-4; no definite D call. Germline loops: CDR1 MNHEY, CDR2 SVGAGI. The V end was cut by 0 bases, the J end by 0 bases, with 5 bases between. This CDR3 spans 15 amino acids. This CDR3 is CASSYSLPTNEKLFF. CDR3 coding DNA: TGTGCCAGCAGTTACTCCCTACCAACTAATGAAAAACTGTTTTTT.

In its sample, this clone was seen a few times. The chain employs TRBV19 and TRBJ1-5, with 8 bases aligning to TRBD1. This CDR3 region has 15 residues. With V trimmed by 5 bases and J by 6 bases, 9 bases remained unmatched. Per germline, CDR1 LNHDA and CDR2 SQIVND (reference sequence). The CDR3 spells CASSPRTGPAQPQHF. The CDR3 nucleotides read TGTGCCAGTAGTCCCAGGACAGGGCCTGCTCAGCCCCAGCATTTT.

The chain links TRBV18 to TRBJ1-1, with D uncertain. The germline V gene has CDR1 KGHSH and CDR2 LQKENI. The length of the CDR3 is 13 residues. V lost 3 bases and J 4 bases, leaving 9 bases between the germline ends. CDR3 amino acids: CASSPPFGTEAFF. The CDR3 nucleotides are TGTGCCAGCTCACCGCCCTTCGGCACTGAAGCTTTCTTT. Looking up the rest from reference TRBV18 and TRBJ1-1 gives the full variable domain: NAGVMQNPRHLVRRRGQEARLRCSPMKGHSHVYWYRQLPEEGLKFMVYLQKENIIDESGMPKERFSAEFPKEGPSILRIQQVVRGDSAAYFCASSPPFGTEAFFGQGTRLTVV.

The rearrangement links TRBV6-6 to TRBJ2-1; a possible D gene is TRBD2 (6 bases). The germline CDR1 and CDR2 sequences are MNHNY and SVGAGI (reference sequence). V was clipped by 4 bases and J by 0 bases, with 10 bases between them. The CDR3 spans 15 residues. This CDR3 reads CASSWGDSSYNEQFF. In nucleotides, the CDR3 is TGTGCCAGCAGTTGGGGGGATAGCTCCTACAATGAGCAGTTCTTC.

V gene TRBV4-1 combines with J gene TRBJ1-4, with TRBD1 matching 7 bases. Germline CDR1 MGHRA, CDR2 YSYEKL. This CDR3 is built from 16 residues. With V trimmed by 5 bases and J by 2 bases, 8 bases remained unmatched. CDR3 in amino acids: CASSEGQSITNEKLFF. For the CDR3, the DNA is TGCGCCAGCAGCGAGGGACAGTCTATTACTAATGAAAAACTGTTTTTT.

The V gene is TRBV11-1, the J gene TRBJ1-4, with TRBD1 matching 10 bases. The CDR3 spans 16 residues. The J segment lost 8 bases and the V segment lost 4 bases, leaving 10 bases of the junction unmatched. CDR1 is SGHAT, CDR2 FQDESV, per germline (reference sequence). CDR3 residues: CASSSRRQGAREKLFF. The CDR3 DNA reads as TGTGCCAGCAGCTCCCGACGACAGGGGGCGAGAGAAAAACTGTTTTTT.